Below, 21 T cell receptor beta chains from the same sample are listed, as sequenced in a study of post-analysis software for immune sequencing data (dated by TCRdb to about 2015). Summary of the overall study and its limitations: Patients showed significantly higher frequencies than controls for a handful of TRBV segments, among them TRBV5-6, TRBV5-1 and TRBV20-1.

Antigen specificity for these receptors is unknown. Receptors were amplified or captured by PCR. Sequenced using an Illumina HiSeq 2500. To reduce PCR and sequencing biases, unique molecular identifiers were incorporated into the TCR beta cDNA libraries. Using fastp at Q25 and MiXCR, TCRdb reprocessed the public reads and kept productive beta chains. A single entry per CDR3 protein holds the most common genes and DNA from its merged rows. The table for this sample lists about 820,000 distinct CDR3 sequences; roughly half of them were counted only once. 4% to 5.5% of the sample lies in the top ten. The sample was blood. These receptors originate from a girl between 5 and 17 years old with multiple sclerosis.

J is TRBJ2-5 and V is TRBV14, with 8 bases lining up with TRBD1. The better agreement between TRBJ2-7 and the DNA end casts doubt on the J call. Germline V gene data show CDR1 as SGHDN and CDR2 as FVKESK. The CDR3 sequence is 15 residues long. CDR3 nucleotide sequence: TGTGCCAGCAGCCACGGTCCGACAGGGGCCTACGAGCAGTACTTC. It yields the protein CASSHGPTGAYEQYF.

This clonotype appeared a few times. The chain couples TRBV25-1 to TRBJ2-5; 7 bases are a match to TRBD2. The ends lost 5 bases at V and 5 bases at J; junction bases unmatched: 14. Germline V CDR1 and CDR2: MGHDK, SYGVNS. CDR3 size: 16 residues. CDR3 protein: CASSKSRDRREETQYF. In DNA, the CDR3 is TGTGCCAGCAGTAAAAGCCGGGACCGGCGGGAGGAGACCCAGTACTTC.

The V gene is TRBV5-1, the J gene TRBJ2-1; perhaps TRBD2 as D (5 bases). Trimming removed 6 bases at V and 5 bases at J, with 12 bases between. The CDR3 is 13 amino acids. Germline V gene sequence: CDR1 SGHRS, CDR2 YFSETQ. CDR3 sequence reads: CASTGDVHNEQFF. The CDR3 coding sequence is TGCGCCAGCACCGGGGATGTGCACAATGAGCAGTTCTTC.

J is TRBJ2-7 and V is TRBV20-1, with 11 bases matching TRBD2. Germline V gene data show CDR1 as DFQATT and CDR2 as SNEGSKA (reference sequence). With 1 base clipped from V and 4 bases from J, the junction kept 6 bases outside the gene matches. The CDR3 covers 15 residues. CDR3 coding DNA: TGCAGTGCTAGAGTCGCCCCTAGCGGGAGGTACGAGCAGTACTTC. This encodes CSARVAPSGRYEQYF.

This clonotype was counted a few times. The chain has TRBV28 and TRBJ2-5, with TRBD2 as a possible D gene (5 bases). The CDR3 contains 11 residues. V lost 5 bases and J lost 11, with 12 bases in between. Germline V lookup: CDR1 MDHEN, CDR2 SYDVKM. Written as DNA, the CDR3 is TGTGCCAGCAGTACCGGTTGGGAGCAGTACTTC. Its protein is CASSTGWEQYF.

The rearrangement links TRBV10-3 to TRBJ2-2, with D tentatively TRBD1 (6 bases). This CDR3 has 15 amino acids. Trimming removed 3 bases from V and 5 bases from J, with 13 bases in between. The V gene's germline CDR1 is ENHRY and CDR2 SYGVKD. The CDR3 region is CAISDGDTSTGELFF. The CDR3 nucleotides are TGTGCCATCAGTGATGGGGACACCTCGACCGGGGAGCTGTTTTTT.

CDR3 sequence (DNA): TGTGCCAGCAGTGTACAGGGGTTTAGCACTGAAGCTTTCTTT. Translating it yields CASSVQGFSTEAFF. The chain links TRBV6-5 to TRBJ1-1, with 7 nucleotides matching TRBD1. The germline V gene encodes CDR1 MNHEY and CDR2 SVGAGI. Losses at the gene ends were 5 bases for V and 4 bases for J; bases not matched to a gene: 7. The CDR3 is made up of 14 amino acids.

The V and J genes are TRBV7-3 and TRBJ2-7, with 9 nucleotides matching TRBD1. The CDR3 loop spans 12 amino acids. The V gene end was trimmed by 5 bases and the J gene end by 11 bases; junction bases not matched to a gene: 7. Germline V CDR1 and CDR2: SGHTA, FQGTGA. The CDR3: CASSPGQGLEYF. In nucleotides, the CDR3 is TGTGCCAGCAGCCCCGGACAGGGGTTAGAGTACTTC.

J is TRBJ2-3 and V is TRBV10-3; 8 nucleotides line up with TRBD2. The length of the CDR3 is 15 residues. Per germline, CDR1 ENHRY and CDR2 SYGVKD. V was clipped by 6 bases and J by 3 bases; unmatched bases: 8. This CDR3 is CAIRESGRGTDTQYF. The DNA for the CDR3 is TGTGCCATCAGGGAAAGCGGGAGAGGGACAGATACGCAGTATTTT.

This sequence joins TRBV7-9 and TRBJ2-7; D is possibly TRBD1 (6 bases). The CDR3 runs 13 residues. Between the trimmed V and J ends, which lost 3 bases and 5 bases, there was a span of 11 bases. Germline lookup yields CDR1 SEHNR and CDR2 FQNEAQ (reference sequence). CDR3 coding DNA: TGTGCCAGCAGCTTTGCAGGGGCGGACGAGCAGTACTTC. Translated, it gives CASSFAGADEQYF.

The CDR3 loop reads CASSPPRNSGANVLTF. In DNA form, the CDR3 reads TGTGCCAGCAGTCCCCCGCGAAACTCTGGGGCCAACGTCCTGACTTTC. The chain links TRBV12-3 or TRBV12-4 to TRBJ2-6, with D unclear. This CDR3 region has 16 residues. The V end lost 5 bases, the J end lost 0 bases, and 11 bases lay between the germline ends.

This clonotype turned up a few times. This sequence joins TRBV24-1 and TRBJ1-5; possibly TRBD1 for D (5 bases). From germline, CDR1 is KGHDR and CDR2 SFDVKD. The length of the CDR3 is 13 residues. Trimming left V 4 bases short and J 2 bases short, with 5 bases between. The CDR3: CATSEGGNQPQHF. The DNA for the CDR3 is TGTGCCACCAGTGAAGGGGGCAATCAGCCCCAGCATTTT.

This clonotype was observed a few times. The J gene is TRBJ2-5, the V gene TRBV29-1, with TRBD2 as a possible D gene (6 bases). The closer fit of TRBJ2-7 to the DNA end suggests the J call may be wrong. The CDR3 covers 13 residues. Germline loops: CDR1 SQVTM, CDR2 ANQGSEA. The CDR3 sequence: CSVEGLASYEQYF. The CDR3, as DNA: TGCAGCGTTGAGGGGCTAGCGAGCTACGAGCAGTACTTC.

This chain connects TRBV12-3 or TRBV12-4 to TRBJ2-3; D gene uncertain. CDR3 length: 14 amino acids. The ends were cut back, 2 bases at V and 3 bases at J, with 9 bases in the middle. CDR3 sequence reads: CASSLNGQTDTQYF. DNA of the CDR3: TGTGCCAGCAGTTTAAACGGGCAGACAGATACGCAGTATTTT.

This sequence joins TRBV7-9 and TRBJ2-5, with D uncertain. Trimming stripped 7 bases from V and 1 base from J, with 13 bases between. Germline V gene sequence: CDR1 SEHNR, CDR2 FQNEAQ (reference sequence). This CDR3 is 14 amino acids long. CDR3 nucleotides: TGTGCCAGCACCGTCTCGGGCGCCCAAGAGACCCAGTACTTC. It encodes CASTVSGAQETQYF.

Many counts were recorded for this clonotype. The chain combines TRBV12-3 or TRBV12-4 with TRBJ2-1; possibly TRBD2 for D (6 bases). V shed 7 bases and J shed 13 bases, with 11 bases lying between them. The CDR3 is 10 residues long. CDR3 sequence (DNA): TGTGCCAGCAAACGGGGGAACCAGTTCTTC. Its protein is CASKRGNQFF.

The rearrangement uses TRBV12-3 or TRBV12-4 and TRBJ1-1, with D maybe TRBD1 (6 bases). Trimming took off 6 bases at V and 5 bases at J, with 13 bases between the two ends. The CDR3 contains 13 residues. CDR3 residues: CASSNRGETEAFF. CDR3 bases: TGTGCCAGCAGCAATAGGGGGGAAACTGAAGCTTTCTTT.

This chain connects TRBV12-5 to TRBJ1-1; no clear D gene. CDR1 is LGHNT, CDR2 FRNRAP, per germline. The CDR3 sequence is 11 residues long. V lost 0 bases, J lost 4 bases, and 0 bases lay in between. The CDR3 bases are TGTGCTAGTGGTTTGGTCACTGAAGCTTTCTTT. Its protein is CASGLVTEAFF.

The chain recombines TRBV5-1 with TRBJ2-7; the match to TRBD1 covers 9 bases. The CDR3 totals 17 residues. CDR1 is SGHRS and CDR2 is YFSETQ in the germline V gene. The junction had 7 bases not matched to a gene; V was cut back by 0 bases and J by 0 bases. The chain's CDR3 is CASSLGPGQGYSYEQYF. In nucleotides, the CDR3 is TGCGCCAGCAGCTTGGGGCCGGGACAGGGATACTCCTACGAGCAGTACTTC. The full variable domain, in which reference TRBV5-1 and TRBJ2-7 provide the parts outside the CDR3, is KAGVTQTPRYLIKTRGQQVTLSCSPISGHRSVSWYQQTPGQGLQFLFEYFSETQRNKGNFPGRFSGRQFSNSRSEMNVSTLELGDSALYLCASSLGPGQGYSYEQYFGPGTRLTVT.

This sequence joins TRBV5-1 and TRBJ1-1; D not certain. The CDR3 totals 13 residues. Trimming removed 5 bases at V and 3 bases at J, with 11 bases between. CDR1 and CDR2 from the germline V gene are SGHRS and YFSETQ. DNA of the CDR3: TGCGCCAGCAGATCGAGGGAGGACACTGAAGCTTTCTTT. Protein: CASRSREDTEAFF.

This chain joins TRBV2 and TRBJ2-1; D ambiguous. V was pared by 0 bases and J by 6 bases, with 15 bases between. The CDR3 is made up of 16 amino acids. Germline assignment: CDR1 SNHLY and CDR2 FYNNEI. CDR3 nucleotide sequence: TGTGCCAGCAGTGAAGCCCTCGCCCAGCGCGGCAATGAGCAGTTCTTC. Translating gives CASSEALAQRGNEQFF.